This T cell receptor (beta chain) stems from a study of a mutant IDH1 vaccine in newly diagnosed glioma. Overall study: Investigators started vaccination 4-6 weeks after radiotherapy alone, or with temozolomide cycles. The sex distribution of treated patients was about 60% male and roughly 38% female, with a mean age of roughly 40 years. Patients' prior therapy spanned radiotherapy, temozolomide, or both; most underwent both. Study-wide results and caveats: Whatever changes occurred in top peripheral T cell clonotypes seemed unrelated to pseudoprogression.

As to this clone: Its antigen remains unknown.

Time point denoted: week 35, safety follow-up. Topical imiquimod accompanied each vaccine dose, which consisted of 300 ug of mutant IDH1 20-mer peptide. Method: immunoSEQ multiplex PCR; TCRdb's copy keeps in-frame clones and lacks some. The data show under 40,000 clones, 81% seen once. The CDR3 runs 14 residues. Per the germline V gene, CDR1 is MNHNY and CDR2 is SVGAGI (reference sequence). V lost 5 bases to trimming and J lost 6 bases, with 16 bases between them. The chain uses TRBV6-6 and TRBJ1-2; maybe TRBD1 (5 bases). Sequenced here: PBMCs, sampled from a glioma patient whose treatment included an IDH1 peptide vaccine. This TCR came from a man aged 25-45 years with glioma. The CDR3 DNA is TGTGCCAGCAGTCAGGGCCCGCTGGTGGATGGCTACACCTTC. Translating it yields CASSQGPLVDGYTF.